Sequencing of this TCR beta chain was carried out in a study of T cells in women clearing cervical HPV infection. Study in general: Case blood was drawn when the lesion was first found; control blood after infection became undetectable.

CDR1 and CDR2 (germline): SQVTM, ANQGSEA. V lost 5 bases and J lost 0, with 15 bases in between. The CDR3 is 15 amino acids. Points on this clone: The read terminates 3 residues before the CDR3 end, so the remaining end is supplied by the germline J gene.

Only in-frame clones appear in the TCRdb table, and some are missing; sequencing was by immunoSEQ multiplex PCR. Recorded for this sample: under 35,000 clones. Material for sequencing was blood buffy coat. The chain recombines TRBV29-1 with TRBJ2-3, with D possibly being TRBD2 (7 bases). The clonotype was recovered from a woman between 18 and 69 years old with a cervical HPV16 infection that either progressed to CIN3+ or cleared (not recorded which). CDR3 bases read: TGCAGCGTTAGTCGCGGGGGCACAAGCACAGATACG. Encoded protein: CSVSRGGTSTDT. The entire CDR3 protein reads CSVSRGGTSTDTQYF.